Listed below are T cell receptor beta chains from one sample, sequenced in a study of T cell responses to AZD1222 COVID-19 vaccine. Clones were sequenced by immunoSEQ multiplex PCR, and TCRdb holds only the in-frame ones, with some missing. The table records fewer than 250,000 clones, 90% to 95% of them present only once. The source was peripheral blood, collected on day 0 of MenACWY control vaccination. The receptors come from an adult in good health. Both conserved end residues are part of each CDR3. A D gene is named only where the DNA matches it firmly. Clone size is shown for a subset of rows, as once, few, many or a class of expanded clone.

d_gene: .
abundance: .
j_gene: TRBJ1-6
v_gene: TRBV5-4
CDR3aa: CASSLRGSYNSPLHF
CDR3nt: TGTGCCAGCAGCTTGCGGGGATCCTATAATTCACCCCTCCACTTT

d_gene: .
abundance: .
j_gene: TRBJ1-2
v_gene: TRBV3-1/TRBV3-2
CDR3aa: CASSQEAVGYTF
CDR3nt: TGTGCCAGCAGCCAAGAGGCCGTGGGCTACACCTTC

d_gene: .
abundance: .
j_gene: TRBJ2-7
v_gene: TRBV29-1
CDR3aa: CSVEFEGRYEQYF
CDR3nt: TGCAGCGTTGAATTCGAGGGGCGGTACGAGCAGTACTTC

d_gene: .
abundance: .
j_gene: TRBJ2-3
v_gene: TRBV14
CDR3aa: CASSQVRTQYF
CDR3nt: TGTGCCAGCAGCCAAGTACGGACGCAGTATTTT

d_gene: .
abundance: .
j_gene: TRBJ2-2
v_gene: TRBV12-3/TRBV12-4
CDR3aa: CASSLSYTGELFF
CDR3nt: TGTGCCAGCAGTCTATCATACACCGGGGAGCTGTTTTTT

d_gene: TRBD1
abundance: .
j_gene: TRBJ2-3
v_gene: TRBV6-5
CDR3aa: CASSRTGTTDTQYF
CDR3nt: TGTGCCAGCAGTAGGACAGGAACCACAGATACGCAGTATTTT

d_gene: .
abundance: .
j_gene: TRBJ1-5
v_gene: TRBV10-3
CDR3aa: CAISQKRQGSNQPQHF
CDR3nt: TGTGCCATCAGTCAGAAACGGCAGGGGAGTAATCAGCCCCAGCATTTT

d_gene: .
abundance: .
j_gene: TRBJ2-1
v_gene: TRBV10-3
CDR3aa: CAISESPGGDYNEQFF
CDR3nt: TGTGCCATCAGTGAGTCTCCAGGGGGGGATTACAATGAGCAGTTCTTC

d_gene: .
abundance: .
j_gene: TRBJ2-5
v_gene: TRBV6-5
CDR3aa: CASNTHNQETQYF
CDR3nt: TGTGCCAGCAACACACACAACCAAGAGACCCAGTACTTC

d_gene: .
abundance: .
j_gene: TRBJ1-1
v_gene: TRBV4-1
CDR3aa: CASSPQEGNRAFF
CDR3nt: TGCGCCAGCAGCCCCCAGGAAGGGAACCGAGCTTTCTTT

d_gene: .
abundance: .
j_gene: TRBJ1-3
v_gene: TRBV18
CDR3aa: CASSPVAGIGNTIYF
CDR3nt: TGTGCCAGCTCACCGGTTGCGGGGATTGGAAACACCATATATTTT

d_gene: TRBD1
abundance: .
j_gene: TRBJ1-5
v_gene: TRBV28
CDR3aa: CASTPQGAGGQPQHF
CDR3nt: TGTGCCAGCACCCCGCAGGGGGCCGGCGGTCAGCCCCAGCATTTT

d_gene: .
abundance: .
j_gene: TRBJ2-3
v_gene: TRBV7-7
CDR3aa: CASSFGFTDTQYF
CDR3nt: TGTGCCAGCAGCTTTGGGTTCACAGATACGCAGTATTTT

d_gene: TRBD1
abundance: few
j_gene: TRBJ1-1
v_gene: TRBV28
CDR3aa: CASIGTGGWTEAFF
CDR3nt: TGTGCCAGCATAGGGACAGGGGGGTGGACTGAAGCTTTCTTT

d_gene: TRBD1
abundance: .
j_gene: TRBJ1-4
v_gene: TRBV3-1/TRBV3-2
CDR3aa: CASSYRGREEKLFF
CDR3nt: TGTGCCAGCAGCTACAGGGGGCGCGAGGAAAAACTGTTTTTT

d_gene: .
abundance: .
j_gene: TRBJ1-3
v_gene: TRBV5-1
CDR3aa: CASSEGVTGNTIYF
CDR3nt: TGCGCCAGCAGTGAGGGAGTCACTGGAAACACCATATATTTT

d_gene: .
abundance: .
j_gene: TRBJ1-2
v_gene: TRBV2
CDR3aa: CASSIGTNYGYTF
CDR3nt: TGTGCCAGCAGTATAGGGACTAACTATGGCTACACCTTC

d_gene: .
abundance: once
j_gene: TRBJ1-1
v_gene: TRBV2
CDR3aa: CASTQSGGTEAFF
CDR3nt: TGTGCCAGCACCCAATCCGGGGGAACCGAAGCTTTCTTT

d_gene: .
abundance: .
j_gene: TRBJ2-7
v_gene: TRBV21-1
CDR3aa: CASSSCGQFYEQYF
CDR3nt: TGTGCCAGCAGCTCCTGCGGACAGTTCTACGAGCAGTACTTC

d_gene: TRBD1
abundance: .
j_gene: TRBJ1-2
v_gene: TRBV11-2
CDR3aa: CASSSDRGVSGYTF
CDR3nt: TGTGCCAGCAGCTCGGACAGGGGAGTGAGTGGCTACACCTTC

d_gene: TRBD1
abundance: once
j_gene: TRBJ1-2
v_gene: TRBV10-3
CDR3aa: CAIRSGQGENYGYTF
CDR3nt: TGTGCCATCAGGAGTGGACAGGGGGAGAACTATGGCTACACCTTC

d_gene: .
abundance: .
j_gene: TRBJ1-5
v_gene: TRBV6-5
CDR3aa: CASSQQGSSNQPQHF
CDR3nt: TGTGCCAGCAGCCAACAGGGAAGTAGCAATCAGCCCCAGCATTTT

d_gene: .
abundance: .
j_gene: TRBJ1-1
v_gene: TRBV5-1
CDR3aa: CASSLAGGVTEAFF
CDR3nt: TGCGCCAGCAGCTTGGCAGGAGGGGTCACTGAAGCTTTCTTT

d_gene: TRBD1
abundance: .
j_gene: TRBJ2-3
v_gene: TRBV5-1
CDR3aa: CASSLGPGGTDTQYF
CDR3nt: TGCGCCAGCAGCTTGGGTCCAGGGGGCACGGATACGCAGTATTTT

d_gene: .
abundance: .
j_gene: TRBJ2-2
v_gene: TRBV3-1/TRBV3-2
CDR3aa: CASSQGTINTGELFF
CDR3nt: TGTGCCAGCAGCCAAGGAACAATTAACACCGGGGAGCTGTTTTTT

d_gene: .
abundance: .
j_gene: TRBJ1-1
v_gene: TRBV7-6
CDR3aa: CASSPGFSGQNTEAFF
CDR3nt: TGTGCCAGCAGCCCCGGGTTTTCTGGTCAGAACACTGAAGCTTTCTTT

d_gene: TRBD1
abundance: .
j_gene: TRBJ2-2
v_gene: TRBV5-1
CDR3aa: CASSPGTGGYTGELFF
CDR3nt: TGCGCCAGCAGCCCCGGGACAGGGGGTTACACCGGGGAGCTGTTTTTT